This T cell receptor (beta chain) was retrieved from a study of beta chain features in type 1 diabetes (dated by TCRdb to 2016 to 2019). For the study in its entirety: Patients and healthy donors did not differ in mean age, gender distribution, total cell number or subset yield. The study compared the TCRB repertoires of sorted circulating CD4+ T cell subsets in recently diagnosed type 1 diabetes patients with those in matched healthy donors. A total of 100 million to 110 million sorted cells were examined across all samples, and a strong correlation was observed between cell number per subset and RNA yield. Whereas all 30 or so donors provided naive and central memory subsets, regulatory and stem cell-like memory subsets were isolated from just 8 patients and about eight healthy donors. The paper's findings and limits, for the study overall: Because small numbers of individuals were included in the HLA sub-analyses, any influence of HLA type on TCRB rearrangement was left unresolved. Because cDNA was sequenced instead of genomic DNA, activated cells with high expression could be over-represented, although the groups did not differ in activation or CD3 levels. At VDJ recombination sites, type 1 diabetes patients had fewer insertions and more deleted nucleotides, which implies abnormalities in thymic rearrangement. The naive, central memory and regulatory TCRB repertoires appeared to resemble one another more closely among patients than among healthy donors. PCR might favor shorter templates, but patient and control samples were amplified and corrected together, so any skew would affect both groups equally. Type 1 diabetes patients showed a moderate but significant shortening of TCRB CDR3 length in all four CD4+ subsets.

All of the isolated RNA was reverse transcribed with the High Capacity cDNA Reverse Transcription Kit, so expressed TCRB transcripts were sequenced. Deep immunoSEQ sequencing was performed on naive, central memory and regulatory T cell samples, with an average of about 3.57 million total reads per sample. Sorted cells were lysed in RLT buffer, and RNA was extracted using DNase-treated RNeasy Micro or Mini kits according to cell number. Each cell subset was processed separately to prevent cross-contamination, with patient and healthy donor samples processed together. TCRB sequences were amplified from cDNA with the immunoSEQ multiplex PCR, producing 87-bp fragments spanning the CDR3 region. Sequencing of the amplicons was done on the Illumina HiSeq platform. In the authors' own workflow: Synthetic template baselines were used to correct PCR bias computationally, reads within Hamming distance 2 were collapsed, and singletons that could not be merged were discarded. By aligning reads against IMGT, V, D and J genes, CDR3 length, and insertions or deletions at six rearrangement sites were assigned. Within each subset, clonotype counts were normalized to the number of sorted cells before true diversity and Gini coefficients were calculated with the tcR R package. Repertoire sharing was quantified using the overlap coefficient calculated on TCRB nucleotide sequences. The table comes from immuneACCESS by way of TCRdb, which keeps in-frame sequences with V and J called. Part of the clones is missing from these tables; in studies checked, under half for an unresolved V gene and the rest for unknown reasons. From that table come the V and J calls and clone size; the DNA was used to work out D and trimming. The sample table lists roughly 140,000 clones, around 51% of them with a count of one. Of the sample, over 0.4% is held by the ten largest clones.

V loses 2 bases at its end and J loses 2 bases; junction bases beyond the gene matches: 16. The CDR3 holds 22 amino acids from the cysteine to the phenylalanine. The only DNA kept is the CDR3, 66 bases in frame from the first base. From the germline V gene, CDR1 is MNHNS and CDR2 is SASEGT. Each donor gave one peripheral blood draw, averaging roughly 100 mL, which was collected into heparinised tubes. Using a panel that included CD45RO, CCR7, CD25, CD127, CD95 and CD27, naive, central memory, regulatory and stem cell-like memory CD4+ T cells were sorted on a BD FACSAria II. Purity was above 95% for every sorted population. PBMCs were isolated right away by Lymphoprep density gradient centrifugation and were stained directly, without culture. So that batch effects would be minimized, each experiment stained and sorted samples in pairs, pairing one healthy donor with one patient. As to this clone: What antigen it recognizes has not been identified. Base quality data are lacking; no much larger clone is found one base away.

This chain is built from TRBV6-1 and TRBJ2-6, with TRBD1 matching 12 junction bases. The receptor was isolated from a man between 18 and 29 years old in good health. Sequenced material: Tregs from blood. This sample's cell subset or site label indicates: regulatory CD4+ T cells. The nucleotide sequence reads TGTGCCAGCAGTGAATTCTTGCTAACCGGGACAGGGGGCGCGGCTGGGGCCAACGTCCTGACTTTC. Protein translation: CASSEFLLTGTGGAAGANVLTF.